Given below is one T cell receptor beta chain in context. Original data processing: Cell counts per sample came from amplifying reference gene primers. Clones were sequenced by immunoSEQ multiplex PCR, and TCRdb holds only the in-frame ones, with some missing. V and J calls and clone size are copied from that table; D and trimming were computed from the DNA. The data contain 100,000 to 150,000 clones, roughly 87% of them seen just once; the ten biggest clones take up under 8%. The sample originates from a study of blood T cell repertoires in COVID-19. The wider study: The United States, Italy and Spain provided the acute and convalescent COVID-19 samples. T cells, B-cell-depleted T cells, or PBMCs provided the cDNA or gDNA that served as material.

The sample was peripheral blood. This receptor was taken from a man aged 80 or over with active or convalescent COVID-19.

In nucleotides, the CDR3 is TGTGCCAGCAGTGACTCGACCTGGGGCGGGGTAGATACGCAGTATTTT. Its translation: CASSDSTWGGVDTQYF. V and J are TRBV6-4 and TRBJ2-3; TRBD2 might be the D (6 bases). In germline, CDR1 is MRHNA, CDR2 SNTAGT. The CDR3 totals 16 residues. Trimming took 0 bases from V and 5 from J, leaving 15 bases between them.